This TCR beta chain was recovered during a study of graft-versus-host responses after intestinal transplantation (dated by TCRdb to the early 2020s). Some background on the complete study: The transplants that recipients received were multivisceral, liver-intestinal, or isolated intestinal. Anti-thymocyte globulin induction was given to all recipients, followed by maintenance tacrolimus and steroids for about 3 years. Bulk TCR-beta CDR3 sequencing was used to track graft-versus-host and host-versus-graft alloreactive T cell clones in the graft, circulation and bone marrow after intestinal transplantation. Alloreactive clones were identified by sequencing pre-transplant mixed lymphocyte reaction products and comparing these products with unstimulated pre-transplant donor and recipient T cells. The cohort enrolled about two dozen intestinal transplant recipients, one of whom was a retransplant, and a few patients without pretransplant specimens were excluded. Donor T cell macrochimerism was defined as a peak of at least 4% donor T cells among recipient peripheral blood mononuclear cells. Rather than being sequenced by the commercial service, samples from a few later patients were sequenced in-house on an Illumina MiSeq and processed with MiXCR. What the research found in general, with its limitations: In the allografts of patients with donor T cell macrochimerism, GvH to HvG T cell clonal ratios were high. The conclusions were limited by the relatively low number and heterogeneity of the intestinal transplant patients. GvH clones were detected in recipient bone marrow, and some of these GvH clones were observed earlier in ileal mucosa or blood, consistent with an intestinal mucosal origin. Early after transplant, peak levels of circulating GvH clones were found to be associated with declines in HvG clones.

Looking up the germline V gene yields CDR1 SGHVS and CDR2 FNYEAQ. From cysteine to phenylalanine, the CDR3 is 15 amino acids long. Of all the DNA, just the CDR3 is kept, 45 bases in frame from base 1. Germline trimming: 3 bases from V, 3 bases from J; junction bases outside gene matches: 2. Blood samples were collected up to 4 times in the first month after transplant and then at least monthly when available. In the case of this clone: Its antigen is currently not known. Per-base qualities were not stored, and no clone one base away is much larger.

Libraries were prepared through the immunoSEQ multiplex PCR assay. Adaptive Biotechnologies carried out high-throughput TCR-beta CDR3 sequencing of genomic DNA for most patients. From the authors' description of their analysis: TCR sequencing data for over 15 patients were retrieved from Adaptive's ImmunoSEQ software; three other patients were processed with MiXCR and VDJtools. CDR3 nucleotide sequences shared between donor and recipient were removed because their origin could not be assigned. At least 2-fold expansion over unstimulated cells and a minimum CFSE-low frequency of 0.002% (template counts) or 0.001% (read counts) were required for clones to be classified as alloreactive. Mappable clones were those detected in sequenced pre-transplant spleen, lymph node, or MLR CFSE-low populations of the donor or recipient. The cumulative frequency of alloreactive clones was calculated as a percentage of all sequences, weighted by copy number. TCRdb limited this immuneACCESS table to in-frame rearrangements with V and J called. A share of clones is missing; checked studies link under half to unresolved V genes, and the rest is unexplained. The DNA was the basis for D and trimming; V, J and clone size are from that table. This sample is represented by under 45,000 clones; more than 80% of them were singletons. In total, the top ten clones hold about 3.5% of the sample.

The source is a human patient who received an intestinal transplant, so some T cells may come from the graft donor. The sample consisted of PBMCs, taken roughly 780 days after intestinal transplantation. The receptor chain draws on TRBV7-6 and TRBJ2-1, with 10 bases matching TRBD2. The nucleotide sequence is TGTGCCAGCAGCTTGGGACTAGCGCACTACAATGAGCAGTTCTTC. Its translation reads: CASSLGLAHYNEQFF.